This passage covers 21 T cell receptor beta chains from one sample sequenced in a study of T cells in Graves' hyperthyroidism and ophthalmopathy. TCR beta CDR3 regions were amplified from RNA transcripts. In the first-round RT-PCR of the TCR CDR3, the HTBI primer set was used. MiXCR was run by TCRdb on the multiplex PCR reads, yielding one entry per CDR3 protein. The table includes about 760,000 distinct CDR3 sequences, 35% detected once. The sequenced sample consisted of blood. The source of these receptors is a woman between 35 and 50 years old with Graves' hyperthyroidism.

The CDR3: CASSFNWAGDLQETQYF. CDR3 coding DNA: TGTGCCAGCAGTTTCAATTGGGCGGGAGACCTCCAAGAGACCCAGTACTTC. The chain employs TRBV12-3 or TRBV12-4 and TRBJ2-5, with 7 bases lining up with TRBD2. J gave up 1 base and V 3 bases, and 11 bases lay outside the gene matches. This CDR3 region has 17 residues.

Remarks on this clonotype: Without the conserved terminal phenylalanine or tryptophan, this CDR3 likely stems from a read error. The chain links TRBV5-4 to TRBJ2-5, with D maybe TRBD1 (6 bases). There are 15 residues in the CDR3. Germline-derived CDR1 and CDR2 are SGHNT and YYREEE (reference sequence). The CDR3 protein is CASSQRTGKAETQYL. Written as DNA, the CDR3 is TGCGCCAGCAGCCAAAGAACAGGGAAGGCCGAGACCCAGTACCTC.

This clonotype was counted a few times. This CDR3 is CASSFMGGSQETQYF. The CDR3 nucleotides read TGTGCCAGCAGCTTCATGGGGGGCTCCCAAGAGACCCAGTACTTC. The chain combines TRBV5-8 with TRBJ2-5, with D possibly called TRBD1 or TRBD2 (6 bases each). Germline V CDR1 and CDR2: SGHTS, YDEGEE. V was pared by 2 bases and J by 1 base, with 12 bases between. The CDR3 runs 15 residues.

The chain uses TRBV4-3 and TRBJ1-2, with 10 bases aligning to TRBD1. Trimming at V came to 3 bases and at J to 6 bases, leaving 10 bases not matched to a gene. The CDR3 has 16 residues. Germline assignment: CDR1 LGHNA and CDR2 YSLEER. CDR3 residues: CASSHEPTGTGDGYTF. CDR3 coding DNA: TGCGCCAGCAGCCACGAGCCCACCGGGACAGGGGATGGCTACACCTTC.

For this clonotype: A read error may explain this, as a much larger clone is one base away. The V and J genes are TRBV20-1 and TRBJ1-2, with D unresolved. The V gene's germline CDR1 is DFQATT and CDR2 SNEGSKA (reference sequence). Trimming shortened V by 3 bases and J by 0 bases, and 11 bases separated the two germline ends. The CDR3 has 14 amino acids. The CDR3 protein is CSARGVSANYGYTF. In DNA form, the CDR3 reads TGCAGTGCTAGGGGCGTTTCCGCTAACTATGGCTACACCTTC.

This clonotype was detected many times. The chain couples TRBV13 to TRBJ2-2, with D unresolved. The CDR3 has 12 amino acids. Germline values: CDR1 PRHDT, CDR2 FYEKMQ (reference sequence). V lost 5 bases and J lost 4, with 5 bases in between. The CDR3 reads CASSHITGELFF. In nucleotides, the CDR3 is TGTGCCAGCAGCCATATCACCGGGGAGCTGTTTTTT.

The CDR3 spells CASSIAGLNTGELFF. The CDR3 DNA reads as TGTGCCAGCAGTATAGCGGGATTGAACACCGGGGAGCTGTTTTTT. The V call is TRBV7-9, the J call TRBJ2-2; 8 positions match TRBD2. V trimming: 6 bases; J trimming: 1 base; junction bases outside the gene matches: 4. Looked up from germline, CDR1 is SEHNR and CDR2 is FQNEAQ (reference sequence). The CDR3 contains 15 residues.

This clonotype was seen repeatedly, ten times or more. V and J are TRBV20-1 and TRBJ2-5; the match to TRBD2 covers 13 bases. V was pared by 3 bases and J by 6 bases, with 7 bases of the junction left unmatched. Germline CDR1 is DFQATT and CDR2 is SNEGSKA (reference sequence). This CDR3 has 15 residues. The CDR3 nucleotides read TGCAGTGCTAGTCCCGGACTAGCGGGAGTAAAGACCCAGTACTTC. Translating it yields CSASPGLAGVKTQYF.

This rearrangement joins TRBV6-2 or TRBV6-3 to TRBJ1-6; 9 nucleotides match TRBD1. This CDR3 spans 16 amino acids. Germline loops: CDR1 MNHEY, CDR2 SVGEGT. V lost 6 bases and J lost 10; bases outside the gene matches: 13. The DNA of the CDR3 is TGTGCCAGCAGAGATTTGGGACAGGGTGATTCCTCACCCCTCCACTTT. Translated: CASRDLGQGDSSPLHF.

In this sample, this clonotype turned up many times. In nucleotides, the CDR3 is TGCAGCGTTCTGGGGAACATGAACACTGAAGCTTTCTTT. Translation: CSVLGNMNTEAFF. V gene TRBV29-1 combines with J gene TRBJ1-1; D not resolved. Trimming cost V 5 bases and J 0 bases, with 10 bases left between them. CDR3 size: 13 residues. Per the germline V gene, CDR1 is SQVTM and CDR2 is ANQGSEA.

This clonotype showed up just a few times. The chain carries TRBV6-1 and TRBJ2-5; TRBD2 matches 7 bases. Germline CDR1 is MNHNS and CDR2 is SASEGT. The CDR3 covers 14 residues. J lost 2 bases, V lost 6 bases, and 6 bases had no gene match. The CDR3 spells CASRPTSLQETQYF. CDR3 nucleotides: TGTGCCAGCAGACCGACTAGCCTTCAAGAGACCCAGTACTTC.

Only a few counts were recorded for this clonotype. The chain uses TRBV19 and TRBJ2-5; D not certain. Germline V gene sequence: CDR1 LNHDA, CDR2 SQIVND (reference sequence). V was trimmed by 0 bases and J by 4 bases, leaving 3 bases between them. This CDR3 region has 12 residues. The CDR3: CASSIDRETQYF. CDR3 nucleotide sequence: TGTGCCAGTAGTATAGATCGAGAGACCCAGTACTTC.

There are many counts of this clonotype. The chain couples TRBV7-2 to TRBJ2-7, with a tentative D call TRBD1 (5 bases). Germline loops: CDR1 SGHTA, CDR2 FQGNSA. With 4 bases removed from V and 3 bases from J, the gap between germline ends came to 13 bases. The CDR3 spans 14 residues. The CDR3 DNA reads as TGTGCCAGCAGCTCCCCGACAGAATACTACGAGCAGTACTTC. Encoded protein: CASSSPTEYYEQYF.

This clonotype was counted between two and nine times. The chain couples TRBV4-1 to TRBJ2-7; TRBD2 is a possible D gene (5 bases). Per the germline V gene, CDR1 is MGHRA and CDR2 is YSYEKL. The CDR3 has 15 residues. V lost 0 bases, J lost 2 bases, and 11 bases lay in between. CDR3 bases: TGCGCCAGCAGCCAAGAGGGCGCCGGGACCTACGAGCAGTACTTC. Translated, it gives CASSQEGAGTYEQYF.

This clonotype was observed at least ten times. The V gene is TRBV12-3 or TRBV12-4, the J gene TRBJ1-2; 10 nucleotides align to TRBD1. Losses at the gene ends were 7 bases for V and 2 bases for J; bases not matched to a gene: 4. CDR3 length: 14 residues. For the CDR3, the DNA is TGTGCCAGCATTCGGACAGGGGGAAACTATGGCTACACCTTC. Translating it yields CASIRTGGNYGYTF.

The chain combines TRBV20-1 with TRBJ2-3; D unresolved. The length of the CDR3 is 14 residues. The germline V and J ends were trimmed by 2 bases and 1 base, with 10 bases remaining between them. Per the germline V gene, CDR1 is DFQATT and CDR2 is SNEGSKA (reference sequence). The CDR3 loop reads CSARFPARTDTQYF. The CDR3 nucleotides read TGCAGTGCTAGATTTCCTGCCCGCACAGATACGCAGTATTTT.

This clonotype was found once. In this CDR3 the conserved last residue, phenylalanine or tryptophan, is missing, so a read error is likely. The CDR3 reads CASGLDPDTEAFL. Here the CDR3 DNA reads TGTGCCAGCGGCTTGGATCCGGACACTGAAGCTTTCCTT. The rearrangement links TRBV7-2 to TRBJ1-1; D ambiguous. CDR1 and CDR2 from the germline V gene are SGHTA and FQGNSA. This CDR3 is 13 amino acids long.

As for this clonotype: The junction differs from germline at one of its ends, possibly a read error. The chain couples TRBV11-2 to TRBJ1-5; 8 positions match TRBD1. The germline V gene has CDR1 SGHAT and CDR2 FQNNGV. The CDR3 has 14 residues. The CDR3 is CARSFGQGDQPQHF. The CDR3 bases are TGTGCCAGAAGCTTTGGACAGGGCGATCAGCCCCAGCATTTT.

V gene TRBV29-1 combines with J gene TRBJ2-3, with TRBD2 matching 10 bases. Trimming cost V 0 bases and J 6 bases; bases outside gene matches: 6. Germline V gene lookup returns CDR1 SQVTM and CDR2 ANQGSEA. This CDR3 has 15 amino acids. The CDR3 DNA is TGCAGCGTTGAAGAGGGAGCGGGAGGGCCTGATACGCAGTATTTT. Protein: CSVEEGAGGPDTQYF.

The V call is TRBV6-5, the J call TRBJ1-2; D is uncertain. With 0 bases removed from V and 5 bases from J, the gap between germline ends came to 13 bases. This CDR3 contains 15 residues. The V gene's germline CDR1 is MNHEY and CDR2 SVGAGI. CDR3 sequence reads: CASSYSPDRVYGYTF. In DNA, the CDR3 is TGTGCCAGCAGTTACTCGCCAGATAGGGTTTATGGCTACACCTTC.

The CDR3 loop is CASSIDLAGVLKETQYF. CDR3 in DNA: TGTGCCAGTAGTATAGATCTGGCGGGGGTACTGAAAGAGACCCAGTACTTC. This chain links TRBV19 with TRBJ2-5, with TRBD2 matching over 7 bases. The trim removed 0 bases at V and 3 bases at J, leaving 10 bases unmatched. Germline-derived CDR1 and CDR2 are LNHDA and SQIVND (reference sequence). The CDR3 contains 17 residues. The variable domain in full, completed from reference TRBV19 and TRBJ2-5, reads DGGITQSPKYLFRKEGQNVTLSCEQNLNHDAMYWYRQDPGQGLRLIYYSQIVNDFQKGDIAEGYSVSREKKESFPLTVTSAQKNPTAFYLCASSIDLAGVLKETQYFGPGTRLLVL.